The next 15 T cell receptor beta chains were all read from a single sample in a study of PD-L1 blockade in urothelial cancer (dated by TCRdb to 2017 to 2019). The meaning of the sample's time point label: pretreatment peripheral blood. The library was prepared using the immunoSEQ multiplex PCR assay. TCRdb obtained this table from immuneACCESS and retained in-frame rearrangements with V and J assigned. These tables miss some clones; where compared with another copy, unresolved V genes account for less than half of the shortfall, and the remainder is unexplained. The sample yields about 56,000 clones; over 75% were counted once. About a sixth of the sample is held by the ten biggest clonotypes. Source: PBMCs, taken around atezolizumab (anti-PD-L1) treatment. These receptors were taken from an older man with urothelial cancer.

The chain couples TRBV5-1 to TRBJ2-5, with D perhaps matching TRBD2 (7 bases). In germline, CDR1 is SGHRS, CDR2 YFSETQ. The CDR3 contains 16 residues. With 1 base removed from V and 1 base from J, the gap between germline ends came to 14 bases. In DNA, the CDR3 is TGCGCCAGCAGCTTGTCCGGGGGAGGGGGCCAAGAGACCCAGTACTTC. As protein: CASSLSGGGGQETQYF.

The chain combines TRBV7-9 with TRBJ2-3; TRBD2 agrees at 9 bases. V was clipped by 5 bases and J by 14 bases; unmatched bases: 11. Germline CDR1 and CDR2: SEHNR and FQNEAQ (reference sequence). This CDR3 region has 13 residues. The DNA of the CDR3 is TGTGCCAGCAGCGCGGGGGGGCACAGATACGCGTATTTT. The encoded protein is CASSAGGHRYAYF.

The chain recombines TRBV18 with TRBJ1-2; no clear D. The CDR3 has 16 residues. Trimming left V 3 bases short and J 1 base short, with 15 bases between. Germline V CDR1 and CDR2: KGHSH, LQKENI. The CDR3 loop reads CASSPADIPLNYGYTF. The CDR3 DNA is TGTGCCAGCTCACCGGCTGACATTCCGCTTAACTATGGCTACACCTTC.

This chain connects TRBV29-1 to TRBJ1-2; D perhaps matches TRBD1 (6 bases). Germline V gene lookup returns CDR1 SQVTM and CDR2 ANQGSEA. The CDR3 covers 12 residues. V lost 5 bases and J 4 bases, leaving 11 bases between the germline ends. The CDR3 spells CSVTQGFYGYTF. Here the CDR3 DNA reads TGCAGCGTTACACAGGGATTCTATGGCTACACCTTC.

The chain uses TRBV28 and TRBJ1-2; D is possibly TRBD1 (5 bases). V lost 2 bases to trimming and J lost 4 bases, with 17 bases between them. There are 16 residues in the CDR3. Germline values: CDR1 MDHEN, CDR2 SYDVKM. DNA of the CDR3: TGTGCCAGCAGTTTAGGAGACAGATGGGATCGCTATGGCTACACCTTC. Its translation is CASSLGDRWDRYGYTF.

The chain employs TRBV2 and TRBJ1-1; TRBD1 agrees at 7 bases. The CDR3 covers 14 residues. V shed 6 bases, J shed 4 bases, and the junction held 8 bases outside the gene matches. Germline V gene sequence: CDR1 SNHLY, CDR2 FYNNEI. The CDR3 DNA follows: TGTGCCAGCAGATTACAGGGGAGTAGCACTGAAGCTTTCTTT. Translation: CASRLQGSSTEAFF.

The chain carries TRBV5-8 and TRBJ2-1; no clear D. This CDR3 comprises 14 residues. V shed 1 base and J shed 9 bases, with 14 bases lying between them. Looked up from germline, CDR1 is SGHTS and CDR2 is YDEGEE. CDR3 protein: CASSLLAKRGEQFF. CDR3 nucleotides: TGTGCCAGCAGCTTGCTGGCCAAACGCGGTGAGCAGTTCTTC.

This clone was counted once. J is TRBJ2-1 and V is TRBV7-2, with 9 bases aligning to TRBD1. The CDR3 is made up of 15 amino acids. Trimming removed 6 bases from V and 8 bases from J; junction bases left unmatched: 11. Per the germline V gene, CDR1 is SGHTA and CDR2 is FQGNSA. The CDR3 sequence is CASRTDRGASYEQFF. The CDR3 nucleotides are TGTGCCAGCAGAACAGACAGGGGGGCATCATATGAGCAGTTCTTC.

The gene calls are TRBV28 and TRBJ1-5; TRBD1 is a possible D gene (5 bases). Germline V gene lookup returns CDR1 MDHEN and CDR2 SYDVKM. This CDR3 spans 12 amino acids. Deletions cut 5 bases from V and 7 bases from J, with 9 bases between. CDR3 DNA: TGTGCCAGCAGTGAAAGGGGCCAGCCCCAGCATTTT. This gives the protein CASSERGQPQHF.

The chain combines TRBV6-6 with TRBJ2-1; D might be TRBD2 (6 bases). Trimming stripped 0 bases from V and 12 bases from J, with 12 bases between. This CDR3 has 13 residues. The V gene's germline CDR1 is MNHNY and CDR2 SVGAGI (reference sequence). CDR3 loop: CASSYSATGGQFF. Written as DNA, the CDR3 is TGTGCCAGCAGTTACTCTGCCACCGGGGGGCAGTTCTTC.

The V gene is TRBV5-1, the J gene TRBJ2-5; TRBD1 matches 9 bases. This CDR3 spans 15 amino acids. Germline V gives CDR1 SGHRS, CDR2 YFSETQ. With V trimmed by 3 bases and J by 5 bases, 8 bases remained unmatched. CDR3 nucleotide sequence: TGCGCCAGCAGCTCCCGGGACAGGGTTGGGGAGACCCAGTACTTC. Translated, it gives CASSSRDRVGETQYF. Based on the CDR3 plus reference TRBV5-1 and TRBJ2-5, the full variable domain is KAGVTQTPRYLIKTRGQQVTLSCSPISGHRSVSWYQQTPGQGLQFLFEYFSETQRNKGNFPGRFSGRQFSNSRSEMNVSTLELGDSALYLCASSSRDRVGETQYFGPGTRLLVL.

CDR3 coding DNA: TGCGCCAGCAGCCTCCTGGACTCTAGCGCCTCCCAAGAGACCCAGTACTTC. Encoded protein: CASSLLDSSASQETQYF. V gene TRBV4-1 combines with J gene TRBJ2-5, with D possibly matching TRBD2 (6 bases). Trimming removed 4 bases at V and 1 base at J, with 19 bases between. The CDR3 is 17 amino acids. Looked up from germline, CDR1 is MGHRA and CDR2 is YSYEKL.

The chain carries TRBV6-5 and TRBJ1-1; perhaps TRBD1 as D (6 bases). This CDR3 region has 15 residues. From germline, CDR1 is MNHEY and CDR2 SVGAGI. V lost 4 bases and J lost 4, with 16 bases in between. The chain's CDR3 is CASSSQTGHLTEAFF. CDR3 DNA: TGTGCCAGCAGTTCCCAAACGGGACACCTCACTGAAGCTTTCTTT.

This chain links TRBV18 with TRBJ1-3, with D tentatively TRBD1 (6 bases). The length of the CDR3 is 18 residues. The V end was cut by 3 bases, the J end by 1 base, with 19 bases between. Germline V gene sequence: CDR1 KGHSH, CDR2 LQKENI. CDR3 DNA: TGTGCCAGCTCACCTAGCTCGGGACATCGACAATCTGGAAACACCATATATTTT. It is translated as CASSPSSGHRQSGNTIYF. The variable domain in full, completed from reference TRBV18 and TRBJ1-3, reads NAGVMQNPRHLVRRRGQEARLRCSPMKGHSHVYWYRQLPEEGLKFMVYLQKENIIDESGMPKERFSAEFPKEGPSILRIQQVVRGDSAAYFCASSPSSGHRQSGNTIYFGEGSWLTVV.

The rearrangement uses TRBV30 and TRBJ1-5; D is unresolved. CDR3 size: 13 residues. V gave up 0 bases and J gave up 8 bases, with 11 bases separating them. CDR1 and CDR2 from the germline V gene are GTSNPN and SVGIG (reference sequence). The chain's CDR3 is CAWSVQGGKPQHF. The CDR3 DNA reads TGTGCCTGGAGTGTACAAGGAGGGAAGCCCCAGCATTTT.